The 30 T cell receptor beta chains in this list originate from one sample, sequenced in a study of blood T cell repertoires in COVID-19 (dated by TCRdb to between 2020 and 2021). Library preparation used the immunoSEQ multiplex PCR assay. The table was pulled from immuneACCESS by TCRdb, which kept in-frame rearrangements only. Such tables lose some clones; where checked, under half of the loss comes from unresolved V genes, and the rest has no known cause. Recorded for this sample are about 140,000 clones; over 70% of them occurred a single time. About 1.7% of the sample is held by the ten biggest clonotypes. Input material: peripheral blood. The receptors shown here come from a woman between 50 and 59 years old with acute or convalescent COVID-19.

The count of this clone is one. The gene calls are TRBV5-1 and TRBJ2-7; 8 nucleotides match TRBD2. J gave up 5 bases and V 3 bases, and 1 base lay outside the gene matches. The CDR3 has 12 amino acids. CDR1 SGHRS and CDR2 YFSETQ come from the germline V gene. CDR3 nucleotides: TGCGCCAGCAGCTGGACTAGCAACGAGCAGTACTTC. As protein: CASSWTSNEQYF. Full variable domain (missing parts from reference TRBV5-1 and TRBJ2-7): KAGVTQTPRYLIKTRGQQVTLSCSPISGHRSVSWYQQTPGQGLQFLFEYFSETQRNKGNFPGRFSGRQFSNSRSEMNVSTLELGDSALYLCASSWTSNEQYFGPGTRLTVT.

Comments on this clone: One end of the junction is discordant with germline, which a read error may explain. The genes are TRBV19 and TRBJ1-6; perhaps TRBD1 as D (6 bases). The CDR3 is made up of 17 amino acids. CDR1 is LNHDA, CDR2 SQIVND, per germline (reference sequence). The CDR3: CASSISGDRSYSSPLHF. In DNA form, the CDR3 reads TGTGCCAGTAGTATCTCAGGGGACCGGTCTTATAGTTCACCCCTCCACTTT.

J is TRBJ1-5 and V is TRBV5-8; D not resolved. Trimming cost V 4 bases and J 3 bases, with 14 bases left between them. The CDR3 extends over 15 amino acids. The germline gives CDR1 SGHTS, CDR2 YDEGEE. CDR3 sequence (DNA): TGTGCCAGCAGCCCGAGCAGGTGGTTCAATCAGCCCCAGCATTTT. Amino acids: CASSPSRWFNQPQHF.

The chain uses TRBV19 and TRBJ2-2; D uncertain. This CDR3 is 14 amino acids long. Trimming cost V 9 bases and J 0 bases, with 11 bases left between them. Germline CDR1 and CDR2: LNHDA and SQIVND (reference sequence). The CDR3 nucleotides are TGTGCCAGCCATACTAAACCGAACACCGGGGAGCTGTTTTTT. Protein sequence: CASHTKPNTGELFF.

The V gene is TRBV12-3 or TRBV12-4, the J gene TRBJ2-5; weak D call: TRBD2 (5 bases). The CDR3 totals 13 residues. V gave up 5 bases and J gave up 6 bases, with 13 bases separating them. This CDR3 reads CASSHGLGKTQYF. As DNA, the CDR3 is TGTGCCAGCAGTCACGGACTGGGGAAGACCCAGTACTTC.

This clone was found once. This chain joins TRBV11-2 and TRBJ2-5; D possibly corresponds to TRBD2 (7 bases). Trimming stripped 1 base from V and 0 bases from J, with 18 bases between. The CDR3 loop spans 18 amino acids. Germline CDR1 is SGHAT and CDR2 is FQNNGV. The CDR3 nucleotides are TGTGCCAGCAGCTTAGGTTTTTCGTGGGGGGGCGACCAAGAGACCCAGTACTTC. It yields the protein CASSLGFSWGGDQETQYF.

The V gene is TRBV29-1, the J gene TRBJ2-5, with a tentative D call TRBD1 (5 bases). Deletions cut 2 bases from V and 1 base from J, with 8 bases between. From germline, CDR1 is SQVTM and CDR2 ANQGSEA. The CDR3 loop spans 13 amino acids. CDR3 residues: CSVERQIQETQYF. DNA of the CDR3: TGCAGCGTTGAAAGACAGATCCAAGAGACCCAGTACTTC.

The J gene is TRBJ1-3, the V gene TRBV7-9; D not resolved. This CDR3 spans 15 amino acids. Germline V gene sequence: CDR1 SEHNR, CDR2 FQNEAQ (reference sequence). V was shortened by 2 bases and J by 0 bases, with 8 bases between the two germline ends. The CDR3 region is CASSLMGNSGNTIYF. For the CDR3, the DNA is TGTGCCAGCAGCTTAATGGGCAACTCTGGAAACACCATATATTTT.

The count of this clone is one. CDR3 sequence reads: CASSKGRGPFTDTQYF. In nucleotides, the CDR3 is TGTGCCAGCAGCAAAGGGCGCGGGCCCTTCACAGATACGCAGTATTTT. This chain links TRBV21-1 with TRBJ2-3; TRBD2, the D gene given by the table, was not confirmed from the DNA. TRBV21-1 is noted as a pseudogene. CDR3 length equals 16 residues.

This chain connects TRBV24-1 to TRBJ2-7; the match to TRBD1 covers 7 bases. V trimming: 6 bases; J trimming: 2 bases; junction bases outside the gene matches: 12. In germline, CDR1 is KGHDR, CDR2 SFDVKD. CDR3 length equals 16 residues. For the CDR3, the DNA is TGTGCCACCAGTAGGGGAACAGGGGATACCCCCTACGAGCAGTACTTC. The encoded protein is CATSRGTGDTPYEQYF.

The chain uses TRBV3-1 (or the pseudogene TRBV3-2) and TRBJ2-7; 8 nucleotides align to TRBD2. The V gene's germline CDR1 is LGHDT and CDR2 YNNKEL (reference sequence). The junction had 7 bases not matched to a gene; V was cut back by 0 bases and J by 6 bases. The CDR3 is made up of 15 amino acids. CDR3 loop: CASSQDGRANGEQYF. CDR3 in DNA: TGTGCCAGCAGCCAAGACGGGAGGGCCAATGGCGAGCAGTACTTC.

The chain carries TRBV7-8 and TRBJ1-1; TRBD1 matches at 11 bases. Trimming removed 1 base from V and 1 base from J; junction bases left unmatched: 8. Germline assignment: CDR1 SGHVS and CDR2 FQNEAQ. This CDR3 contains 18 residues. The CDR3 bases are TGTGCCAGCAGCTTAGGGTCCGGGACAGGGGGGAAGAACACTGAAGCTTTCTTT. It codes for CASSLGSGTGGKNTEAFF.

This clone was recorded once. CDR3 amino acids: CASSVSGGSNQPQHF. The DNA of the CDR3 is TGTGCCAGCAGCGTATCAGGGGGGAGCAATCAGCCCCAGCATTTT. The rearrangement links TRBV9 to TRBJ1-5; 7 bases are shared with TRBD1. Germline lookup yields CDR1 SGDLS and CDR2 YYNGEE. This CDR3 is built from 15 residues. Trimming at V came to 1 base and at J to 1 base, leaving 2 bases not matched to a gene.

CDR3 loop: CASSWGVNTEAFF. CDR3 coding DNA: TGTGCCAGCAGTTGGGGGGTGAACACTGAAGCTTTCTTT. The chain links TRBV6-5 to TRBJ1-1; TRBD1 is a possible D gene (5 bases). Trimming cost V 4 bases and J 0 bases, with 6 bases left between them. The CDR3 contains 13 residues. Germline V lookup: CDR1 MNHEY, CDR2 SVGAGI.

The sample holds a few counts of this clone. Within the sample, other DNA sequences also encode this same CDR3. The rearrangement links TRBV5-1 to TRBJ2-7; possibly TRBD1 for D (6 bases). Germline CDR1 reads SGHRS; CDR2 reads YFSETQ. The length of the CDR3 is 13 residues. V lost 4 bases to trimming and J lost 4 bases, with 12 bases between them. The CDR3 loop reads CASSLDRVYEQYF. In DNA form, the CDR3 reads TGCGCCAGCAGCCTGGACAGAGTATACGAGCAGTACTTC. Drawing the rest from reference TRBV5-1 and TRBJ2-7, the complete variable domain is KAGVTQTPRYLIKTRGQQVTLSCSPISGHRSVSWYQQTPGQGLQFLFEYFSETQRNKGNFPGRFSGRQFSNSRSEMNVSTLELGDSALYLCASSLDRVYEQYFGPGTRLTVT.

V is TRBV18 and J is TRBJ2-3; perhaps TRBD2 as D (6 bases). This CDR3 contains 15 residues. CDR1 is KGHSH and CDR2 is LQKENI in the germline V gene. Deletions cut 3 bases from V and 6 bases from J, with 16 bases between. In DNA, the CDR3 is TGTGCCAGCTCACCTTCGGAGGGTGGTGGGGATACGCAGTATTTT. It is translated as CASSPSEGGGDTQYF.

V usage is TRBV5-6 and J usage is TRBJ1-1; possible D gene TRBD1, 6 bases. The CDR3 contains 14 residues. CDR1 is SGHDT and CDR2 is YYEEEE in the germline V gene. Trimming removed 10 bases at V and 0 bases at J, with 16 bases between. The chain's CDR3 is CAAHRAGMNTEAFF. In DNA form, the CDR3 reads TGTGCCGCTCACAGGGCGGGCATGAACACTGAAGCTTTCTTT.

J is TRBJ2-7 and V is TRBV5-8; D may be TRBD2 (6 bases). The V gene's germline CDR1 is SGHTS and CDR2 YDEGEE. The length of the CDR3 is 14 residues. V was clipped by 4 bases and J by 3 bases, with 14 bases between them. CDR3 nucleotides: TGTGCCAGCAGCCTCAACCTGGGAGGCTACGAGCAGTACTTC. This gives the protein CASSLNLGGYEQYF.

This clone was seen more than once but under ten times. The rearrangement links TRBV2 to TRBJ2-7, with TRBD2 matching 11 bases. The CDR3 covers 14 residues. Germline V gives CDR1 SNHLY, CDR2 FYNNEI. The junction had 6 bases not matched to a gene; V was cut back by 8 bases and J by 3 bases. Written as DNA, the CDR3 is TGTGCCAGCGTCACTAGCGGGAGTAGCTACGAGCAGTACTTC. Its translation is CASVTSGSSYEQYF.

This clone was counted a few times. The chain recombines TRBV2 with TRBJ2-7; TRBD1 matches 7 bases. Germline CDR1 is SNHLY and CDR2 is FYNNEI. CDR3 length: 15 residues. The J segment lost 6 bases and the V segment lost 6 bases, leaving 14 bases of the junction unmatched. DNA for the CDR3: TGTGCCAGCAGGCCCCGACAGGGAGCTGCAAGCGAGCAGTACTTC. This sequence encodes CASRPRQGAASEQYF.

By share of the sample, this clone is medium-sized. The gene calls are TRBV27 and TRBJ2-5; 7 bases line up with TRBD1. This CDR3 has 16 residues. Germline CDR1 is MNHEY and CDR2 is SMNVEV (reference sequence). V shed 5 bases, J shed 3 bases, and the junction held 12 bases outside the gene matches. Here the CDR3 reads CASSEDPGTVKETQYF. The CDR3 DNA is TGTGCCAGCAGTGAAGACCCCGGGACAGTCAAAGAGACCCAGTACTTC.

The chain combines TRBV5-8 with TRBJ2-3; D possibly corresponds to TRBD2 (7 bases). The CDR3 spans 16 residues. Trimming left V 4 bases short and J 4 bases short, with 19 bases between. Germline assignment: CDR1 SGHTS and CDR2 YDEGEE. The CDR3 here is CASSPVRQGRADTQYF. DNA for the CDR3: TGTGCCAGCAGCCCGGTTCGGCAGGGGAGGGCAGATACGCAGTATTTT.

The CDR3 nucleotides read TGCGCCAGCAGCCCCCCCGTGAGCGGGGGGGCTAATGAGCAGTTCTTC. Protein product: CASSPPVSGGANEQFF. The rearrangement links TRBV5-1 to TRBJ2-1; 10 nucleotides align to TRBD2. This CDR3 comprises 16 residues. The V gene's germline CDR1 is SGHRS and CDR2 YFSETQ. V was pared by 4 bases and J by 7 bases, with 11 bases of the junction left unmatched.

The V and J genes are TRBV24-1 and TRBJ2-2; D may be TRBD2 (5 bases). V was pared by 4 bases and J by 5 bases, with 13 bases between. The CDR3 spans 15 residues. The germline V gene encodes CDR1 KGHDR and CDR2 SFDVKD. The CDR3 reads CATSDEGRGTGELFF. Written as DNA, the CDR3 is TGTGCCACCAGTGACGAAGGCAGAGGGACCGGGGAGCTGTTTTTT.

CDR3 coding DNA: TGTGCCAGTAGTAGCAGGGTCTACCCTGAAGCTTTCTTT. Its protein product is CASSSRVYPEAFF. The rearrangement uses TRBV19 and TRBJ1-1, with D possibly being TRBD1 (5 bases). The CDR3 has 13 residues. V was trimmed by 4 bases and J by 6 bases, leaving 12 bases between them. Germline-derived CDR1 and CDR2 are LNHDA and SQIVND (reference sequence).

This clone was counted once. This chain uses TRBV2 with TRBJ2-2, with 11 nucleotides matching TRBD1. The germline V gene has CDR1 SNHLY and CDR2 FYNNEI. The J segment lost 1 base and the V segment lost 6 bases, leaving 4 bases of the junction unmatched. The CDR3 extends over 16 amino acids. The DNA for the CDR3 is TGTGCCAGCAGCGGACAGGGGGCGCGGAACACCGGGGAGCTGTTTTTT. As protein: CASSGQGARNTGELFF.

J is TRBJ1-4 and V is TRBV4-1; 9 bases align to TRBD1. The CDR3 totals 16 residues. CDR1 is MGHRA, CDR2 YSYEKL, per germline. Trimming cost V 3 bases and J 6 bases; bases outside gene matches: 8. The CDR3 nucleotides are TGCGCCAGCAGCCAGGTGGCGGGACAGGGTTATGAAAAACTGTTTTTT. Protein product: CASSQVAGQGYEKLFF.

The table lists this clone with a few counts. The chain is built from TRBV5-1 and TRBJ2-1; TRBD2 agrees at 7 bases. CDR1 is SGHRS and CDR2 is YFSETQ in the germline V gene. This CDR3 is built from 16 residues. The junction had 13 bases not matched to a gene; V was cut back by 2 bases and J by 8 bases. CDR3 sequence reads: CASSFRAGVLMDEQFF. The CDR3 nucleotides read TGCGCCAGCAGCTTTCGGGCGGGAGTTCTTATGGATGAGCAGTTCTTC.

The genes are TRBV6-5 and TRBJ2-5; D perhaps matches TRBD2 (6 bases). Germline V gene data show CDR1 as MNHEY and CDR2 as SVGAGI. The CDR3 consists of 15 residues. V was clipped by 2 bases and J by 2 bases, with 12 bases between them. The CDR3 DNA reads TGTGCCAGCAGTTACGGAGGCGGGAAACAAGAGACCCAGTACTTC. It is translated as CASSYGGGKQETQYF.

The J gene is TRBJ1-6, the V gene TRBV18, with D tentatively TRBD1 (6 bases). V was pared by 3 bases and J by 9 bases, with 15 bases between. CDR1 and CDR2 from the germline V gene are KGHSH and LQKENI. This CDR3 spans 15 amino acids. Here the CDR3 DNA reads TGTGCCAGCTCACCGGGTAGGGAAGGGGGTTCACCCCTCCACTTT. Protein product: CASSPGREGGSPLHF.